The text below deals with one TCR beta chain. What it binds is not known. The read comes to an end 3 residues before the CDR3 does, leaving the germline J gene to fill in the end. The data belong to a study of Tregs in tolerant kidney transplant recipients. Study-level points and caveats: Changing PCR primers prevented nucleotide comparison between some patients' samples.

Method: immunoSEQ multiplex PCR; TCRdb's copy keeps in-frame clones and lacks some. The sample has 25,000 or so clones, and its top ten clones hold about 4%. Mixed chimerism was transient after nonmyeloablative marrow transplants from related graft donors. Thawed PBMCs were FACS-sorted into unstimulated CD4+CD25+CD127- regulatory T cells, CD4+CD25- non-regulatory cells, CD4 and CD8 cells. With 9 bases removed from V and 6 bases from J, the gap between germline ends came to 15 bases. Per germline, CDR1 WNHNN and CDR2 SYGVQD (reference sequence). The CDR3 extends over 12 amino acids. The chain combines TRBV10-1 with TRBJ2-7; tentatively, D is TRBD1 (6 bases). Source: CD4+ T cells from blood (PBMCs), taken 6 months after the transplant. The TCR sequence derives from a human patient who received a combined kidney and bone marrow transplant. Some of these T cells may belong to the graft donor. The sequenced CDR3 bases are TGCGCCAGTTCCAGGGGATACGGCGAG. This encodes CASSRGYGE. The whole CDR3 protein is CASSRGYGEQYF.